Described below is a single T cell receptor (beta chain) sequence and its context. Its target is unknown. This sample stems from a study of post-analysis software for immune sequencing data. This CDR3 has 15 amino acids. The germline gives CDR1 MNHNY, CDR2 SVGAGI (reference sequence). J gave up 0 bases and V 6 bases, and 5 bases lay outside the gene matches. The TCR beta cDNA libraries contained unique molecular identifiers. TCRdb re-called the PCR reads through MiXCR, storing one row per CDR3 protein. The table has roughly 800,000 distinct CDR3 sequences, about 53% seen once; the top ten hold approximately 4.4%. The study, taken as a whole, reports: TRBV5-6, TRBV5-1 and TRBV20-1 belonged to a set of a few TRBV segments that were more frequent in patients than controls.

This chain links TRBV6-6 with TRBJ1-2; 9 nucleotides line up with TRBD1. This receptor was obtained from a girl between 10 and 17 years old with multiple sclerosis. Sample: blood. The DNA for the CDR3 is TGTGCCAGCAGACACGGGACAGGGACTAACTATGGCTACACCTTC. Amino acid sequence: CASRHGTGTNYGYTF.